Included here is one TCR beta chain sequence, with context. The target antigen is unknown. The length of the CDR3 is 14 residues. Trimming cost V 5 bases and J 7 bases, with 17 bases left between them. Germline V gene sequence: CDR1 SEHNR, CDR2 FQNEAQ (reference sequence). This specimen comes from a study of shared clonotypes between healthy human individuals. Study observations and caveats: Shared clonotypes: about 5% naive CD4, about 4% naive CD8, 2.3% memory CD4, approximately 0.37% memory CD8.

Method: immunoSEQ multiplex PCR; TCRdb's copy keeps in-frame clones and lacks some. Of roughly 2,000,000 clones listed, about 95% were seen once; the top ten hold 1% to 1.5%. Terminally differentiated effector memory CD45RA+ cells were left out of the naive CD8 fraction, which was CD45RO-negative and positively selected for CCR7. The clonotype originates from a young man in good health. The chain uses TRBV7-9 and TRBJ1-1, with no clear D. Sequencing was carried out using naive CD8+ T cells sorted from blood. CDR3 protein: CASSPKRERYEAFF. The CDR3 region has the DNA TGTGCCAGCAGCCCCAAAAGGGAACGGTATGAAGCTTTCTTT.